The 17 T cell receptor beta chains reported below all come from one sample, sequenced in a study of cytomegalovirus exposure and HLA in healthy donors. Use of 60 Vbeta and 13 Jbeta primers characterized the PCR. The protocol was immunoSEQ multiplex PCR, while the TCRdb copy is restricted to in-frame clones and leaves out a portion. The data contain 250,000 to 350,000 clones, 85% to 90% of them singletons. The sample consisted of PBMCs. All receptors come from a woman between 18 and 29 years old in good health and CMV-seronegative.

This chain joins TRBV5-1 and TRBJ2-7, with D possibly being TRBD1 (6 bases). The ends were cut back, 7 bases at V and 0 bases at J, with 23 bases in the middle. Germline CDR1 reads SGHRS; CDR2 reads YFSETQ. The CDR3 is made up of 17 amino acids. For the CDR3, the DNA is TGCGCCAGCCGGAAAAACAACCGGGACATGAGCTCCTACGAGCAGTACTTC. The encoded protein is CASRKNNRDMSSYEQYF.

V is TRBV30 and J is TRBJ1-3; TRBD1 matches at 9 bases. There are 18 residues in the CDR3. The germline CDR1 and CDR2 sequences are GTSNPN and SVGIG (reference sequence). V lost 0 bases to trimming and J lost 0 bases; unmatched junction nucleotides: 9. Here the CDR3 DNA reads TGTGCCTGGAGTGTTGTGGGACAGGGCTTTCTCTCTGGAAACACCATATATTTT. This gives the protein CAWSVVGQGFLSGNTIYF.

This chain links TRBV9 with TRBJ2-3; TRBD2 agrees at 10 bases. The CDR3 extends over 16 amino acids. Germline values: CDR1 SGDLS, CDR2 YYNGEE. Germline trimming cut 1 base from V and 5 bases from J; bases unmatched to any gene: 7. As DNA, the CDR3 is TGTGCCAGCAGCGTACAGAGCGGGGGGGCGGTAGATACGCAGTATTTT. The encoded protein is CASSVQSGGAVDTQYF.

This clone came up once. J is TRBJ1-1 and V is TRBV5-1, with D possibly matching TRBD1 (5 bases). Germline V gives CDR1 SGHRS, CDR2 YFSETQ. The V gene lost 4 bases and the J gene lost 2 bases, with 9 bases spanning the gap. This CDR3 comprises 13 residues. In DNA form, the CDR3 reads TGCGCCAGCAGCAGCAGGGCCAACACTGAAGCTTTCTTT. Amino acid sequence: CASSSRANTEAFF.

J is TRBJ2-3 and V is TRBV10-3, with 10 bases that match TRBD1. CDR1 and CDR2 (germline): ENHRY, SYGVKD. CDR3 length equals 16 residues. V lost 6 bases, J lost 2 bases, and 8 bases stayed unmatched. CDR3 residues: CAISGTGVTYTDTQYF. Here the CDR3 DNA reads TGTGCCATCAGCGGGACAGGGGTAACCTACACAGATACGCAGTATTTT.

Here the CDR3 DNA reads TGTGCCAGCAGCGCGAAGACAGGCTCTGGAAACACCATATATTTT. Its protein is CASSAKTGSGNTIYF. This chain connects TRBV7-6 to TRBJ1-3; D might be TRBD1 (6 bases). The CDR3 sequence is 15 residues long. Germline V lookup: CDR1 SGHVS, CDR2 FNYEAQ. Trimming stripped 5 bases from V and 0 bases from J, with 11 bases between. The whole variable domain, remainder taken from reference TRBV7-6 and TRBJ1-3, is GAGVSQSPRYKVTKRGQDVALRCDPISGHVSLYWYRQALGQGPEFLTYFNYEAQQDKSGLPNDRFSAERPEGSISTLTIQRTEQRDSAMYRCASSAKTGSGNTIYFGEGSWLTVV.

In its sample, this clone was seen once. CDR3 DNA: TGTGCCAGCAGCTTTGGGGGCAGCACAGATACGCAGTATTTT. It specifies CASSFGGSTDTQYF. The chain couples TRBV7-3 to TRBJ2-3, with a possible D match to TRBD1 (6 bases). Trimming pared 3 bases from V and 0 bases from J, leaving 7 bases between. The CDR3 runs to 14 residues. The germline V gene has CDR1 SGHTA and CDR2 FQGTGA.

The V gene is TRBV6-5, the J gene TRBJ1-2, with 11 positions matching TRBD1. V was pared by 6 bases and J by 5 bases, with 8 bases of the junction left unmatched. Per the germline V gene, CDR1 is MNHEY and CDR2 is SVGAGI. The CDR3 runs 15 residues. CDR3 DNA sequence: TGTGCCAGCAGACCCATTGGACAGGGGGCTTATGGCTACACCTTC. It is translated as CASRPIGQGAYGYTF.

This rearrangement joins TRBV9 to TRBJ1-1, with D perhaps matching TRBD1 (6 bases). Germline V CDR1 and CDR2: SGDLS, YYNGEE. V shed 4 bases and J shed 0 bases, with 16 bases lying between them. This CDR3 contains 16 residues. The CDR3, as DNA: TGTGCCAGCAGCCGCCTTCAAGACAGGTTGAACACTGAAGCTTTCTTT. Protein sequence: CASSRLQDRLNTEAFF.

The chain uses TRBV11-2 and TRBJ1-6; the D is unclear. The ends were cut back, 0 bases at V and 8 bases at J, with 5 bases in the middle. This CDR3 has 13 amino acids. CDR1 and CDR2 (germline): SGHAT, FQNNGV. The CDR3 loop reads CASSLDSDSPLHF. The CDR3 region has the DNA TGTGCCAGCAGCTTAGATTCGGATTCACCCCTCCACTTT.

This clone was counted once. This chain connects TRBV6-5 to TRBJ2-7; TRBD1 matches at 10 bases. J lost 7 bases, V lost 2 bases, and 11 bases had no gene match. The CDR3 is made up of 16 amino acids. Germline V gene lookup returns CDR1 MNHEY and CDR2 SVGAGI. The CDR3 sequence is CASSYGLGTGVREQYF. CDR3 coding DNA: TGTGCCAGCAGTTACGGTCTGGGGACAGGGGTTAGGGAGCAGTACTTC.

The V gene is TRBV5-1, the J gene TRBJ2-7; 12 nucleotides line up with TRBD2. The trim removed 0 bases at V and 6 bases at J, leaving 7 bases unmatched. CDR1 and CDR2 from the germline V gene are SGHRS and YFSETQ. The CDR3 is 16 amino acids. The CDR3 nucleotides read TGCGCCAGCAGCTTGGATCTAGCGGGGGGGCTAGGCGAGCAGTACTTC. It specifies CASSLDLAGGLGEQYF.

The CDR3 reads CATTTGYSSYEQYF. The DNA of the CDR3 is TGTGCCACCACGACAGGGTATAGCTCCTACGAGCAGTACTTC. The chain employs TRBV6-1 and TRBJ2-5; 7 bases are a match to TRBD1. The J call is uncertain, as TRBJ2-7 better fits the DNA end. Germline V CDR1 and CDR2: MNHNS, SASEGT. The CDR3 has 14 amino acids.

V gene TRBV7-6 combines with J gene TRBJ2-7; D may be TRBD1 (7 bases). The CDR3 contains 14 residues. The V gene lost 3 bases and the J gene lost 6 bases, with 15 bases spanning the gap. Germline CDR1 is SGHVS and CDR2 is FNYEAQ. This CDR3 is CASSFGGGDSEQYF. The CDR3 DNA reads as TGTGCCAGCAGCTTCGGAGGGGGCGACTCCGAGCAGTACTTC.

The V call is TRBV18, the J call TRBJ2-1, with 12 bases fitting TRBD2. CDR1 is KGHSH and CDR2 is LQKENI in the germline V gene. This CDR3 region has 15 residues. Unmatched junction bases numbered 3, after V lost 3 bases and J lost 6 bases. The CDR3 sequence: CASSPGLAGINEQFF. DNA for the CDR3: TGTGCCAGCTCACCCGGACTAGCGGGGATCAATGAGCAGTTCTTC. The whole variable domain, remainder taken from reference TRBV18 and TRBJ2-1, is NAGVMQNPRHLVRRRGQEARLRCSPMKGHSHVYWYRQLPEEGLKFMVYLQKENIIDESGMPKERFSAEFPKEGPSILRIQQVVRGDSAAYFCASSPGLAGINEQFFGPGTRLTVL.

CDR3 amino acids: CASSWGLELYTGELFF. The CDR3 DNA is TGTGCCAGCAGCTGGGGACTCGAATTGTACACCGGGGAGCTGTTTTTT. The chain links TRBV6-6 to TRBJ2-2, with D possibly TRBD2 on 6 matching bases. CDR1 is MNHNY and CDR2 is SVGAGI in the germline V gene (reference sequence). Trimming stripped 6 bases from V and 3 bases from J, with 17 bases between. The CDR3 loop spans 16 amino acids.

V usage is TRBV2 and J usage is TRBJ2-3, with TRBD2 matching 9 bases. There are 15 residues in the CDR3. Per the germline V gene, CDR1 is SNHLY and CDR2 is FYNNEI. Trimming took 3 bases from V and 4 from J; bases not matched to a gene: 5. The CDR3: CASSEGGGAADTQYF. The CDR3, as DNA: TGTGCCAGCAGTGAGGGCGGGGGGGCCGCAGATACGCAGTATTTT. The variable domain in full, completed from reference TRBV2 and TRBJ2-3, reads EPEVTQTPSHQVTQMGQEVILRCVPISNHLYFYWYRQILGQKVEFLVSFYNNEISEKSEIFDDQFSVERPDGSNFTLKIRSTKLEDSAMYFCASSEGGGAADTQYFGPGTRLTVL.